These 28 T cell receptor beta chains share one sample of origin, sequenced in a study of graft-versus-host responses after intestinal transplantation. Only in-frame clones appear in the TCRdb table, and some are missing; sequencing was by immunoSEQ multiplex PCR. This repertoire shows approximately 22,000 clones, approximately 45% found once; its top ten account for about 1%. Here the sequenced sample was alloreactive CD4+ T cells from a mixed lymphocyte reaction culture, taken before intestinal transplant. Indicated subset: CFSE-low proliferating T cells sorted from roughly 6-day pre-transplant mixed lymphocyte reaction (GvH or HvG direction). These receptors originate from a human patient who received an intestinal transplant.

The V and J genes are TRBV6-5 and TRBJ1-6; D not resolved. The CDR3 extends over 15 amino acids. CDR1 is MNHEY and CDR2 is SVGAGI in the germline V gene. Trimming took off 0 bases at V and 10 bases at J, with 13 bases between the two ends. The CDR3 DNA reads as TGTGCCAGCAGTTACTCGAGGGTAGACGGATCACCCCTCCACTTT. Amino acid sequence: CASSYSRVDGSPLHF.

The gene calls are TRBV5-8 and TRBJ2-2; D is ambiguous. Germline V gene lookup returns CDR1 SGHTS and CDR2 YDEGEE. With 7 bases removed from V and 0 bases from J, the gap between germline ends came to 10 bases. The CDR3 is 14 residues long. CDR3 loop: CASVPRTNTGELFF. In nucleotides, the CDR3 is TGTGCCAGCGTGCCCAGAACGAACACCGGGGAGCTGTTTTTT. Looking up the rest from reference TRBV5-8 and TRBJ2-2 gives the full variable domain: EAGVTQSPTHLIKTRGQQATLRCSPISGHTSVYWYQQALGLGLQFLLWYDEGEERNRGNFPPRFSGRQFPNYSSELNVNALELEDSALYLCASVPRTNTGELFFGEGSRLTVL.

This clone occurred a few times. V and J are TRBV9 and TRBJ1-3; D perhaps matches TRBD1 (5 bases). The germline CDR1 and CDR2 sequences are SGDLS and YYNGEE. V gave up 1 base and J gave up 4 bases, with 18 bases separating them. This CDR3 has 17 amino acids. CDR3 nucleotide sequence: TGTGCCAGCAGCGTAACAGTTGTCGGGGGTCCGGGAAACACCATATATTTT. Residues: CASSVTVVGGPGNTIYF.

CDR3 amino acids: CASSARQGWDSPLHF. CDR3 DNA: TGTGCCAGCAGTGCCCGACAGGGGTGGGATTCACCCCTCCACTTT. The chain couples TRBV6-6 to TRBJ1-6; 8 bases line up with TRBD1. The CDR3 runs to 15 residues. In germline, CDR1 is MNHNY, CDR2 SVGAGI (reference sequence). Unmatched junction bases numbered 8, after V lost 5 bases and J lost 8 bases.

This clone came up a few times. This rearrangement joins TRBV7-8 to TRBJ1-5, with D possibly TRBD1 on 5 matching bases. The CDR3 loop spans 15 amino acids. CDR1 is SGHVS and CDR2 is FQNEAQ in the germline V gene. The V and J ends lost 1 base and 7 bases respectively, with 14 bases between them. The CDR3 region is CASSLELGVMQPQHF. The CDR3 region has the DNA TGTGCCAGCAGCTTAGAGTTAGGGGTCATGCAGCCCCAGCATTTT.

This clone has more than one count but fewer than ten. Here the CDR3 reads CASRKTGTGPYEQYF. The DNA of the CDR3 is TGTGCCAGCAGAAAAACCGGGACAGGTCCCTACGAGCAGTACTTC. The rearrangement links TRBV6-5 to TRBJ2-7; TRBD1 agrees at 8 bases. The CDR3 totals 15 residues. V shed 6 bases and J 2 bases; nucleotides not matched to a gene: 9. The germline V gene encodes CDR1 MNHEY and CDR2 SVGAGI.

V and J are TRBV14 and TRBJ1-1, with D possibly matching TRBD1 (5 bases). Germline values: CDR1 SGHDN, CDR2 FVKESK. The V end was cut by 2 bases, the J end by 3 bases, with 7 bases between. CDR3 length: 13 residues. The CDR3 region has the DNA TGTGCCAGCAGCCAACAGGGTGACACTGAAGCTTTCTTT. Translation gives CASSQQGDTEAFF.

The chain employs TRBV5-1 and TRBJ2-3; 9 nucleotides match TRBD1. Trimming cost V 4 bases and J 0 bases; bases outside gene matches: 3. CDR3 size: 15 residues. Looked up from germline, CDR1 is SGHRS and CDR2 is YFSETQ. CDR3 protein: CASSLQGASTDTQYF. Written as DNA, the CDR3 is TGCGCCAGCAGCCTACAGGGGGCTAGCACAGATACGCAGTATTTT.

The chain combines TRBV5-1 with TRBJ2-2; D might be TRBD2 (5 bases). This CDR3 comprises 16 residues. Trimming removed 0 bases at V and 3 bases at J, with 12 bases between. Germline values: CDR1 SGHRS, CDR2 YFSETQ. The CDR3 DNA follows: TGCGCCAGCAGCTTGGCCCAAGGACTGTACACCGGGGAGCTGTTTTTT. Translating gives CASSLAQGLYTGELFF.

This clone came up a few times. V usage is TRBV5-6 and J usage is TRBJ2-5; 8 nucleotides align to TRBD1. V trimming: 4 bases; J trimming: 1 base; junction bases outside the gene matches: 6. The CDR3 loop spans 15 amino acids. Germline-derived CDR1 and CDR2 are SGHDT and YYEEEE. The CDR3 nucleotides read TGTGCCAGCAGCCCGTGGGACAGGACCCAAGAGACCCAGTACTTC. It yields the protein CASSPWDRTQETQYF.

The V and J genes are TRBV7-2 and TRBJ2-7; D possibly corresponds to TRBD2 (5 bases). Per the germline V gene, CDR1 is SGHTA and CDR2 is FQGNSA. V dropped 5 bases and J dropped 4 bases, with 15 bases sitting between them. This CDR3 has 14 residues. The CDR3 region has the DNA TGTGCCAGCAGCCCCACTAGAGGCGGGTACGAGCAGTACTTC. Its translation: CASSPTRGGYEQYF. The full variable domain, its missing parts supplied by reference TRBV7-2 and TRBJ2-7, is GAGVSQSPSNKVTEKGKDVELRCDPISGHTALYWYRQSLGQGLEFLIYFQGNSAPDKSGLPSDRFSAERTGGSVSTLTIQRTQQEDSAVYLCASSPTRGGYEQYFGPGTRLTVT.

The CDR3 coding sequence is TGTGCCAGCAGGTTCACGCCGGGACAGGGTCAAGAAAACACCATATATTTT. The encoded protein is CASRFTPGQGQENTIYF. The V gene is TRBV7-2, the J gene TRBJ1-3, with 9 bases lining up with TRBD1. The CDR3 contains 17 residues. Germline-derived CDR1 and CDR2 are SGHTA and FQGNSA. V gave up 6 bases and J gave up 6 bases; unmatched junction bases: 15.

This clone ranks as medium-sized (0.01 to 0.1%). The chain carries TRBV7-3 and TRBJ1-6; D remains ambiguous. There are 13 residues in the CDR3. Trimming shortened V by 0 bases and J by 9 bases, and 6 bases separated the two germline ends. The germline CDR1 and CDR2 sequences are SGHTA and FQGTGA. CDR3 nucleotides: TGTGCCAGCAGCTTAACCGTTCTTTCACCCCTCCACTTT. It encodes CASSLTVLSPLHF.

This clone was observed a few times. The chain has TRBV5-1 and TRBJ2-5, with D perhaps matching TRBD2 (6 bases). The CDR3 is made up of 15 amino acids. V was pared by 2 bases and J by 5 bases, with 16 bases between. CDR1 is SGHRS and CDR2 is YFSETQ in the germline V gene. The CDR3 loop is CASSLPPTGGETQYF. The CDR3 region has the DNA TGCGCCAGCAGCTTACCACCAACCGGAGGGGAGACCCAGTACTTC.

This clone was recorded once. The chain recombines TRBV27 with TRBJ1-1; possibly TRBD1 for D (6 bases). Trimming cost V 6 bases and J 1 base, with 21 bases left between them. The germline V gene has CDR1 MNHEY and CDR2 SMNVEV (reference sequence). The CDR3 is 17 residues long. CDR3 protein: CASSPQFLYRANTEAFF. In DNA, the CDR3 is TGTGCCAGCAGCCCTCAATTCCTTTACAGGGCGAACACTGAAGCTTTCTTT.

In its sample, this clone was seen a few times. This chain connects TRBV7-2 to TRBJ2-1, with 7 bases aligning to TRBD2. CDR1 and CDR2 from the germline V gene are SGHTA and FQGNSA. CDR3 size: 16 residues. Trimming cost V 1 base and J 9 bases; bases outside gene matches: 12. CDR3 in DNA: TGTGCCAGCAGCTTAGTCCCCGGGACGCCGGGGGGTGAGCAGTTCTTC. Protein sequence: CASSLVPGTPGGEQFF.

The V gene is TRBV7-2, the J gene TRBJ2-7; 7 bases fit TRBD1. The CDR3 contains 14 residues. Trimming removed 3 bases from V and 3 bases from J; junction bases left unmatched: 5. Germline CDR1 and CDR2: SGHTA and FQGNSA. The CDR3 is CASSFTGTDYEQYF. CDR3 coding DNA: TGTGCCAGCAGCTTCACCGGGACAGACTACGAGCAGTACTTC.

The J gene is TRBJ2-3, the V gene TRBV5-5; 9 bases are a match to TRBD2. V gave up 6 bases and J gave up 1 base; unmatched junction bases: 3. Germline V gene sequence: CDR1 SGHKS, CDR2 YYEKEE (reference sequence). The CDR3 extends over 14 amino acids. CDR3 loop: CASTQRGGTDTQYF. As DNA, the CDR3 is TGTGCCAGCACCCAGCGGGGGGGCACAGATACGCAGTATTTT.

Of note for this clone: The same CDR3 also results from other DNA sequences found in this sample. The chain has TRBV5-1 and TRBJ1-1; weak D call: TRBD1 (5 bases). The germline V and J ends were trimmed by 5 bases and 3 bases, with 17 bases remaining between them. The CDR3 spans 15 residues. Germline V gene lookup returns CDR1 SGHRS and CDR2 YFSETQ. The CDR3 nucleotides read TGCGCCAGCAGTCCAGAAAGGGGATACGACACTGAAGCTTTCTTT. It specifies CASSPERGYDTEAFF.

CDR3 sequence: CASSLVGGDTQYF. In DNA, the CDR3 is TGCGCCAGCAGCTTGGTTGGGGGGGATACGCAGTATTTT. V usage is TRBV5-1 and J usage is TRBJ2-3; a possible D gene is TRBD2 (6 bases). Germline lookup yields CDR1 SGHRS and CDR2 YFSETQ. Trimming stripped 0 bases from V and 6 bases from J, with 8 bases between. CDR3 length equals 13 residues.

The chain couples TRBV10-3 to TRBJ2-2; 9 nucleotides agree with TRBD2. The CDR3 is made up of 15 amino acids. CDR1 and CDR2 from the germline V gene are ENHRY and SYGVKD. J lost 6 bases, V lost 6 bases, and 8 bases had no gene match. CDR3 sequence: CAIRPGLALAGELFF. The DNA of the CDR3 is TGTGCCATCAGGCCGGGACTAGCTTTAGCCGGGGAGCTGTTTTTT.

The V call is TRBV7-3, the J call TRBJ2-1; 11 nucleotides line up with TRBD2. The V gene's germline CDR1 is SGHTA and CDR2 FQGTGA. The CDR3 is made up of 14 amino acids. J gave up 10 bases and V 7 bases, and 9 bases lay outside the gene matches. CDR3 loop: CASKETSGMGEQFF. The CDR3 DNA is TGTGCCAGCAAGGAGACTAGCGGGATGGGGGAGCAGTTCTTC.

This clone was seen only a few times. The V gene is TRBV2, the J gene TRBJ1-4, with D perhaps matching TRBD1 (5 bases). Germline V gene data show CDR1 as SNHLY and CDR2 as FYNNEI. V was cut by 1 base and J by 5 bases, with 11 bases left in between. The CDR3 contains 15 residues. CDR3 residues: CASSEVRQLNEKLFF. CDR3 sequence (DNA): TGTGCCAGCAGTGAAGTGAGACAGTTAAATGAAAAACTGTTTTTT.

This clone was seen only a few times. The rearrangement uses TRBV20-1 and TRBJ1-2; D ambiguous. Trimming cost V 5 bases and J 5 bases, with 9 bases left between them. Germline-derived CDR1 and CDR2 are DFQATT and SNEGSKA (reference sequence). The CDR3 is 11 amino acids. This CDR3 reads CSAQNFYGYTF. CDR3 in DNA: TGCAGTGCTCAGAATTTTTATGGCTACACCTTC.

The DNA for the CDR3 is TGTGCCAGCAGCTTGACAGGGCCGGTGGTGGGAGAGACCCAGTACTTC. This encodes CASSLTGPVVGETQYF. The J gene is TRBJ2-5, the V gene TRBV7-3; 7 bases agree with TRBD1. Trimming removed 3 bases from V and 4 bases from J; junction bases left unmatched: 11. The CDR3 is 16 residues long. CDR1 SGHTA and CDR2 FQGTGA come from the germline V gene.

This clone was observed a few times. The chain uses TRBV5-6 and TRBJ2-1; D perhaps matches TRBD2 (7 bases). The germline gives CDR1 SGHDT, CDR2 YYEEEE. This CDR3 region has 15 residues. V shed 2 bases and J shed 4 bases, with 13 bases lying between them. The CDR3, as DNA: TGTGCCAGCAGCTTCCGTGGGGGGGCTTACAATGAGCAGTTCTTC. Protein sequence: CASSFRGGAYNEQFF.

The genes are TRBV27 and TRBJ2-5, with 11 bases aligning to TRBD2. V lost 6 bases and J lost 7; bases outside the gene matches: 13. CDR1 and CDR2 from the germline V gene are MNHEY and SMNVEV (reference sequence). This CDR3 is 16 amino acids long. CDR3 amino acids: CASSNPRLAGWGTQYF. The CDR3 nucleotides are TGTGCCAGCAGCAATCCCCGACTAGCGGGGTGGGGGACCCAGTACTTC.

A few counts support this clone. The chain combines TRBV7-3 with TRBJ1-1; possibly TRBD1 for D (5 bases). Germline lookup yields CDR1 SGHTA and CDR2 FQGTGA. Trimming stripped 2 bases from V and 1 base from J, with 8 bases between. The CDR3 is 14 residues long. CDR3 protein: CASSLLGQNTEAFF. The CDR3 DNA reads TGTGCCAGCAGCTTACTCGGACAGAACACTGAAGCTTTCTTT.